This T cell receptor beta chain was obtained from a study of Ad26.COV2.S vaccination and SARS-CoV-2 variants. Specified treatment: over 15 received Ad26.COV2.S at low or high dose, single or two shots; 5 received placebo; per-sample allocation not given. The samples were gathered on day 63 after the first injection of vaccine or placebo. CDR1 and CDR2 (germline): SGHTA, FQGNSA. Trimming took off 5 bases at V and 3 bases at J, with 8 bases between the two ends. The CDR3 is 13 residues long. Profiled with immunoSEQ multiplex PCR; TCRdb holds only in-frame clones, not every one. The repertoire holds around 300,000 clones, with 85% to 90% as singletons.

Sequenced material: peripheral blood, taken in a trial of Ad26.COV2.S vaccine versus placebo. This rearrangement joins TRBV7-2 to TRBJ1-5; no definite D call. The clonotype was recovered from a person between 18 and 65 years old who received the Ad26.COV2.S COVID-19 vaccine or a placebo. The chain's CDR3 is CASSTEYNQPQHF. The DNA for the CDR3 is TGTGCCAGCAGCACCGAATACAATCAGCCCCAGCATTTT.